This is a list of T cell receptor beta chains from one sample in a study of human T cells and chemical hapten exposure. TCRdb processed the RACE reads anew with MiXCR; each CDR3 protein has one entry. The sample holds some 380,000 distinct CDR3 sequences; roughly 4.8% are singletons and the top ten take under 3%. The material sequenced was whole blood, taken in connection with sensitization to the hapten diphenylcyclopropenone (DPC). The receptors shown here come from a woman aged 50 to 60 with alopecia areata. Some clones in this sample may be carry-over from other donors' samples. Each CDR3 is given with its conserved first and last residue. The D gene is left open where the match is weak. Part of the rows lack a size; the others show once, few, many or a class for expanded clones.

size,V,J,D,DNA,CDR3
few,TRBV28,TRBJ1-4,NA,TGTGCCAGCAGTTTTTTACAACCGGGCAGGGTGGTTCTATCAACTAATGAAAAACTGTTTTTT,CASSFLQPGRVVLSTNEKLFF
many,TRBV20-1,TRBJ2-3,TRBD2,TGCAGTGCTAGCGGGACTAGCGGGGTAGTAGATACGCAGTATTTT,CSASGTSGVVDTQYF
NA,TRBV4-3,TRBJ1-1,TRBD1,TGCGCCAGCAGCCAAGATGGACAGGGGGGGACTGAAGCTTTCTTT,CASSQDGQGGTEAFF
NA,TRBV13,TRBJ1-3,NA,TGTGCCAGCAGCTTAATGACTAACACCATATATTTT,CASSLMTNTIYF
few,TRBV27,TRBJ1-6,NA,TGTGCCAGCAAGTGGGGGGACTATAATTCACCCCTCCACTTT,CASKWGDYNSPLHF
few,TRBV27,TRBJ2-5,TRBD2,TGTGCCAGCAGTTTACTTGGGACTAGCGGGGGGAAGACCCAGTACTTC,CASSLLGTSGGKTQYF
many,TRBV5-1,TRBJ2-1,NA,TGCGCCAGCAGCTTGGGGGACCACGGCAATGAGCAGTTCTTC,CASSLGDHGNEQFF
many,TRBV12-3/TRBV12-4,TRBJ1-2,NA,TGTGCCAGCAGTTTGGGGGGGAGGACTGCCGGAACCTTC,CASSLGGRTAGTF
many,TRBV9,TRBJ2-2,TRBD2,TGTGCCAGCAGCGTTAGCGGGAGGGGCACCGGGGAGCTGTTTTTT,CASSVSGRGTGELFF
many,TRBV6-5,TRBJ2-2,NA,TGTGCCAGCGCTTCACCTGGGGGGCTAGCGGACACCGGGGAGCTGTTTTTT,CASASPGGLADTGELFF
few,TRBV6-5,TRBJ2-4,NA,TGTGCCAGCACCAAAGGGGGTTCAAACATTCAGTACTTC,CASTKGGSNIQYF
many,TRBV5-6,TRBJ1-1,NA,TGTGCCAGTCATCAAGGTAGTAACACTGAAGCTTTCTTT,CASHQGSNTEAFF
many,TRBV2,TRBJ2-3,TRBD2,TGTGCCAGCAGTGTACTAGCGGGAGGATCTAGCACAGATACGCAGTATTTT,CASSVLAGGSSTDTQYF
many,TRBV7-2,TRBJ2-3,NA,TGTGCCAGCAGCTTAGATGTACTAGGGGGAGTCTTAGATTTT,CASSLDVLGGVLDF
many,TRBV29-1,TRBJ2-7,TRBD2,TGCAGCGTCGATACTAGCGGGAGACCCTACGAGCAGTACTTC,CSVDTSGRPYEQYF
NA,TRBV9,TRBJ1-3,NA,TGTGCCAGCAGCGTAGGGGTCAGCTCTGGAAACACCATATATTTT,CASSVGVSSGNTIYF
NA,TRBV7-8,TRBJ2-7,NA,TGTGCCAGCAGCTTAGGAGGGGACGGCGAGCAGTACTTC,CASSLGGDGEQYF
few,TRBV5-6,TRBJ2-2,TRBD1,TGTGCCAGCAGCCTACAGGGGGTCGGAACCGGGGAGCTGTTTTTT,CASSLQGVGTGELFF
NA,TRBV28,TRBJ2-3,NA,TGTGCCAGCAGTTTAGAAGGGCAGGCAGATACGCAGTATTTT,CASSLEGQADTQYF
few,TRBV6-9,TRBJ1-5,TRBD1,TGTGCCAGCCCCTCGTGCGGGGGACAGGGGAAAAATCAGCCCCAGCATTTT,CASPSCGGQGKNQPQHF
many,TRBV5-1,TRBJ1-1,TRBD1,TGCGCCAGCAGCTTACCCGACAGGGAAGTGGCTGAAGCTTTCTTT,CASSLPDREVAEAFF
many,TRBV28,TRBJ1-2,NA,TGTGCCAGCAGTTTAACGGACAGCTTTCGAAGGGGAGGCTACACCTTC,CASSLTDSFRRGGYTF
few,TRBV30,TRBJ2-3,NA,TGTGCCTGGAGTGCGACTTTTACAGATACGCAGTATTTT,CAWSATFTDTQYF
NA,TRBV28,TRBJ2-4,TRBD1,TGTGCCAGCAGTTTAAGGGGGCAGGCGTACATTCAGTACTTC,CASSLRGQAYIQYF
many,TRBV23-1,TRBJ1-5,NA,TGCGCCAGCAGTCACCAGGGAAACAATCAGCCCCAGCATTTT,CASSHQGNNQPQHF
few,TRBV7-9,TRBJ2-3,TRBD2,TGTGCCAGCAGCCCAAGGACTAGCCGGGGGGCACACGATACGCAGTATTTT,CASSPRTSRGAHDTQYF
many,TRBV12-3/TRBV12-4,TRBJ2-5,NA,TGTGCCAGCAGGAAATTACCGTCACAAGAGACCCAGTACTTC,CASRKLPSQETQYF
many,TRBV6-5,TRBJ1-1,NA,TGTGCCAGCAGCAGAGCAAACACTGAAGCTTTCTTT,CASSRANTEAFF
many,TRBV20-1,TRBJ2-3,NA,TGCAGTGCTAGATCCCCGGCGGGTTTCACAGATACGCAGTATTTT,CSARSPAGFTDTQYF
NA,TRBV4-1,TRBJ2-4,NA,TGCGCCAGCAGCCAAGAGGGGGCGGGGACGGACAGCCTCAAAAACATTCAGTACTTC,CASSQEGAGTDSLKNIQYF
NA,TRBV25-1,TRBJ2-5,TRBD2,TGTGCCAGCAGTCGCCTAGCGGGCCAAGAGACCCAGTACTTC,CASSRLAGQETQYF
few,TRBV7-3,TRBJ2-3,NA,TGTGCCAGCAGCTTAAACGGGGGGCCAGATACGCAGTATTTT,CASSLNGGPDTQYF
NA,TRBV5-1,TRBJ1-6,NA,TGCGCCAGCAGCTTGGTCGTTGGGCCGAGCTCCTATAATTCACCCCTCCACTTT,CASSLVVGPSSYNSPLHF
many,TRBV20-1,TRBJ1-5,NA,TGCAGTGCTAGAGGCGGGCGCAATCAGCCCCAGCATTTT,CSARGGRNQPQHF
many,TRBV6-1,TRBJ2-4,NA,TGTGCCAGCATAAGGTCCCCAGGGGCGCGGGCCAAAAACATTCAGTACTTC,CASIRSPGARAKNIQYF
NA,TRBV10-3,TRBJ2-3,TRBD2,TGTGCCATCAGTGGACTAGCGGGAGGATCAGATACGCAGTATTTT,CAISGLAGGSDTQYF
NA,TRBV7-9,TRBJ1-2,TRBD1,TGTGCCAGCAGCGGGACAGGGGTCGACTATGGCTACACCTTC,CASSGTGVDYGYTF
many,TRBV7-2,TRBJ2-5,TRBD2,TGTGCCAGCAGCTTAAACGGGAGGGCCGGCGAGACCCAGTACTTC,CASSLNGRAGETQYF
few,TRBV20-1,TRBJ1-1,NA,TGCAGTGCTAGAGATCGGTGGGATATGAACACTGAAGCTTTCTTT,CSARDRWDMNTEAFF
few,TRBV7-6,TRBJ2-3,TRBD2,TGTGCCAGCAGCTTCACCTTTAGCGGGAGAGAGTCAGATACGCAGTATTTT,CASSFTFSGRESDTQYF
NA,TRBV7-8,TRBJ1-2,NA,TGTGCCAGCAGCTTAGCCCGGACGGGCGAAGACTACACCTTC,CASSLARTGEDYTF
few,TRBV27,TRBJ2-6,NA,TGTGCCAGCAGTTTATGGCGGAGTCCCGCCGGGGCCAACGTCCTGACTTTC,CASSLWRSPAGANVLTF
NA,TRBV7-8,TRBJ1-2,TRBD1,TGTGCCAGCAGCTCCGGACAGGGCGGGGGCTACACCTTC,CASSSGQGGGYTF
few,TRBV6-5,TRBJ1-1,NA,TGTGCAACTACCGGGGGAGTAAGGTCTCAAGCTTTCTTT,CATTGGVRSQAFF
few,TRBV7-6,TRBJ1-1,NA,TGTGCCAGCAGCCCGATCAACAGGGCCCCCGGCACTGAAGCTTTCTTT,CASSPINRAPGTEAFF
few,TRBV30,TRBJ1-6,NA,TGTGCCTGCCCAGGGTATAGTTCACCCCTCCACTTT,CACPGYSSPLHF
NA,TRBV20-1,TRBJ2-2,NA,TGCAGTGCTAGAGATGGGCTTATCACCGGGGAGCTGTTTTTT,CSARDGLITGELFF